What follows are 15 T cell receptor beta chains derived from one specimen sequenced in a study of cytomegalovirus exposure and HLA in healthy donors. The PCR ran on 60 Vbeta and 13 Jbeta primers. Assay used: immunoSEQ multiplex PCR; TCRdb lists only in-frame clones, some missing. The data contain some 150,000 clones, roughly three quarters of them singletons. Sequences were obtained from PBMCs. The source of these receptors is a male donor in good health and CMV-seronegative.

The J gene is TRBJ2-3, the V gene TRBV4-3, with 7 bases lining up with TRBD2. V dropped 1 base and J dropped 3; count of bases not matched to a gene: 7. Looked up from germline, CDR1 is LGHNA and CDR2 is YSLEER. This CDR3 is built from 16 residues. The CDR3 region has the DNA TGCGCCAGCAGCCAAGGGGAGGGGCTACGAACAGATACGCAGTATTTT. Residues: CASSQGEGLRTDTQYF.

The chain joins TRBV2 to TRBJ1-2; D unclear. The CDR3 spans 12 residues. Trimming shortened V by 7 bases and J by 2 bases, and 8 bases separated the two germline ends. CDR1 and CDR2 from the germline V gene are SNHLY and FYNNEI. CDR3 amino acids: CASNVQNYGYTF. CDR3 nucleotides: TGTGCCAGCAATGTCCAGAACTATGGCTACACCTTC.

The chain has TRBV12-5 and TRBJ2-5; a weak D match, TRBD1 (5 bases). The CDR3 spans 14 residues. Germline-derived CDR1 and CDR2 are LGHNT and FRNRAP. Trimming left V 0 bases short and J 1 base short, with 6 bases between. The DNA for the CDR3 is TGTGCTAGTGGTTTGGTTAGGGGCCAAGAGACCCAGTACTTC. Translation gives CASGLVRGQETQYF. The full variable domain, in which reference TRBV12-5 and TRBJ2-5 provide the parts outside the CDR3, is DARVTQTPRHKVTEMGQEVTMRCQPILGHNTVFWYRQTMMQGLELLAYFRNRAPLDDSGMPKDRFSAEMPDATLATLKIQPSEPRDSAVYFCASGLVRGQETQYFGPGTRLLVL.

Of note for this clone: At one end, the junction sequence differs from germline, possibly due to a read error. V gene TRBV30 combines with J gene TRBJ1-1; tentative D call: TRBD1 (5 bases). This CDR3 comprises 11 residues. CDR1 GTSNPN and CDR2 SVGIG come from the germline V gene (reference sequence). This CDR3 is CAWQFGAEGVF. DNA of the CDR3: TGTGCCTGGCAATTTGGGGCTGAAGGGGTCTTT.

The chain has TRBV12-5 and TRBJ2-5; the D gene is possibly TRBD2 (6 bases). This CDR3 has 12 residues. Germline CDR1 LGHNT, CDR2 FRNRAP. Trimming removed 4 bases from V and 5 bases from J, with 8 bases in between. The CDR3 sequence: CASGWTTETQYF. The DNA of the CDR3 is TGTGCTAGTGGTTGGACTACGGAGACCCAGTACTTC.

The CDR3 bases are TGCAGCGTTGTTGGAGGGGGCAGGGACGAGCAGTACTTC. Its translation: CSVVGGGRDEQYF. The V gene is TRBV29-1, the J gene TRBJ2-7; tentative D call: TRBD1 (7 bases). V was shortened by 4 bases and J by 5 bases, with 15 bases between the two germline ends. This CDR3 has 13 amino acids. CDR1 SQVTM and CDR2 ANQGSEA come from the germline V gene.

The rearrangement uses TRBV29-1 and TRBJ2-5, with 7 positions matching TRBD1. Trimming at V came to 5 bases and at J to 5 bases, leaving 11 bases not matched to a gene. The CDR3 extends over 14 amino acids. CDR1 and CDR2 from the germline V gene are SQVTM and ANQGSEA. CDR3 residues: CSVRGGRGSETQYF. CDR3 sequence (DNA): TGCAGCGTTCGAGGGGGCAGGGGTTCGGAGACCCAGTACTTC.

The CDR3 loop reads CASSLIQGVAHYEQYF. Written as DNA, the CDR3 is TGTGCCAGCAGCTTGATACAGGGGGTTGCCCACTACGAGCAGTACTTC. The chain uses TRBV5-4 and TRBJ2-7; 8 bases match TRBD1. V lost 1 base to trimming and J lost 3 bases; unmatched junction nucleotides: 9. The CDR3 totals 16 residues. The germline gives CDR1 SGHNT, CDR2 YYREEE (reference sequence).

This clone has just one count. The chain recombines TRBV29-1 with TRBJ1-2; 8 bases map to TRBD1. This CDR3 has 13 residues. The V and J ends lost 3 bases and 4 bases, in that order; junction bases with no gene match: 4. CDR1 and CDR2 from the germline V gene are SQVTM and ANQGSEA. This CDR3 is CSVDQGAGYGYTF. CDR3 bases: TGCAGCGTTGATCAGGGGGCGGGCTATGGCTACACCTTC.

The CDR3 loop reads CASSPGQANTEAFF. The CDR3 DNA reads TGTGCCAGCAGCCCCGGACAGGCGAACACTGAAGCTTTCTTT. The V and J genes are TRBV7-3 and TRBJ1-1, with TRBD1 identical over 7 bases. CDR1 and CDR2 from the germline V gene are SGHTA and FQGTGA. CDR3 length: 14 residues. The V and J ends lost 5 bases and 1 base, in that order; junction bases with no gene match: 4.

In DNA, the CDR3 is TGTGCCAGCAGTGAGAGGACAGGGCCTAATCAGCCCCAGCATTTT. It codes for CASSERTGPNQPQHF. The chain recombines TRBV2 with TRBJ1-5, with 8 positions matching TRBD1. The CDR3 consists of 15 residues. CDR1 is SNHLY, CDR2 FYNNEI, per germline. The J segment lost 4 bases and the V segment lost 3 bases, leaving 5 bases of the junction unmatched.

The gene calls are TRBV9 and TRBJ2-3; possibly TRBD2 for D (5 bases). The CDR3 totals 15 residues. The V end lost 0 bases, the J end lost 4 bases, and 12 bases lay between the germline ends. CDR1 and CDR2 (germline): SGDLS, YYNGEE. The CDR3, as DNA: TGTGCCAGCAGCGTAGGAGGGCAAAGGGCAGATACGCAGTATTTT. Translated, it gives CASSVGGQRADTQYF.

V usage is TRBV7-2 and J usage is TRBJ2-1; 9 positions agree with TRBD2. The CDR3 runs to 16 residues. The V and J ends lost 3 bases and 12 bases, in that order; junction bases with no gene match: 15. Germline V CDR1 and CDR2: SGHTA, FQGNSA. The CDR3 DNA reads TGTGCCAGCAGCTTCGGAAGAGCGGGGGGTAGTTTAGGGCAGTTCTTC. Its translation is CASSFGRAGGSLGQFF.

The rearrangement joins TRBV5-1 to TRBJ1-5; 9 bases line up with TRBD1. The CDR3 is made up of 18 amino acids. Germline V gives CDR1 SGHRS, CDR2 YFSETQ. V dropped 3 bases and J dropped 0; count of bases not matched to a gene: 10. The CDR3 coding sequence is TGCGCCAGCAGCTCGAATCGTTGGACAGGGGATAGCAATCAGCCCCAGCATTTT. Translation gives CASSSNRWTGDSNQPQHF.

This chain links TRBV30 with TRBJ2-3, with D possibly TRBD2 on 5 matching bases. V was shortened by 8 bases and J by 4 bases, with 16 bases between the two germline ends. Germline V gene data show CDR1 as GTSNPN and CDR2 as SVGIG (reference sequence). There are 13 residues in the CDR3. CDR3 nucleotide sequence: TGTGCCCGCTCTCGGGGTACGCCAGATACGCAGTATTTT. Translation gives CARSRGTPDTQYF.